This T cell receptor (beta chain) appears in the sequencing data of a study of blood T cell repertoires in COVID-19. Study as a whole: T cells, B-cell-depleted T cells, or PBMCs provided the cDNA or gDNA that served as material.

Authors' processing steps: Amplification of reference gene primers was used by the study to estimate nucleated cell counts. Here immunoSEQ multiplex PCR was the method, and the copy in TCRdb shows in-frame clones only, minus some. Clone size and the V and J calls come from that table; the DNA yielded D and trimming. This table holds 200,000 to 250,000 clones, approximately 88% found once. The source is a man in his 60s who had recovered from COVID-19. The sequencing sample was made of peripheral blood.

DNA for the CDR3: TGTGCCAGCAGCCCCCGCCTCGAGACCGGGGAGCTGTTTTTT. Translation: CASSPRLETGELFF. V usage is TRBV7-6 and J usage is TRBJ2-2; no firm D call. The CDR3 extends over 14 amino acids. The V and J ends lost 5 bases and 5 bases respectively, with 12 bases between them. CDR1 and CDR2 (germline): SGHVS, FNYEAQ.